This T cell receptor (beta chain) was sequenced in a study of early T cells in non-severe SARS-CoV-2 infection (dated by TCRdb to the early 2020s). Broadly, across the study: Because TCR sequencing relied on bulk RNA taken from unsorted whole blood, pairing of alpha and beta chains was not possible.

Concerning this clonotype itself: Its antigen has not been determined. Base qualities are missing; no much larger clone stands one base away.

Library construction relied on 5' RACE. Sequenced using a NextSeq 500. To correct for sequencing error and PCR bias, the TCR library protocol tagged individual cDNA molecules with unique molecular identifiers. Both TCR alpha and beta chains were sequenced, and tight co-correlation was observed between alpha and beta sequence abundances in each sample. The published analysis was carried out like this. Decombinator V4 was used to annotate the V gene, J gene and CDR3 of the TCR sequences. TCRs were defined as expanded if a significant change between any two time points was detected under a Poisson model with p below 0.0001. TCR abundances were normalised to the total number of TCRs sequenced per sample and were expressed as counts per million. TRAV1-2 paired with TRAJ12, TRAJ20 or TRAJ33 defined MAIT TCRs, while TRAV10 paired with TRAJ18 defined iNKT TCRs. VDJdb, accessed on 1 November 2021, was searched for TCRs annotated for CMV, EBV and SARS-CoV-2, and TCRs annotated for more than one antigen were excluded. TCRdb cleaned the public reads at Q25 with fastp, built clones with MiXCR and kept in-frame beta chains. Records with the same CDR3 protein are collapsed into one entry carrying the most frequent genes and DNA. None of the V and J calls come from the authors' own analysis; TCRdb made them. The sample table contains 26,000 or so distinct CDR3 sequences; only one count was recorded for about 5.1% of them. Of the sample, approximately 3.8% falls within the top ten clones.

The CDR3 contains 12 residues, cysteine and phenylalanine counted. CDR3 DNA only is kept here, 36 bases in frame from base 1. Via the germline V gene, CDR1 is SGHVS and CDR2 FNYEAQ. The V and J ends are trimmed by 4 bases and 4 bases, leaving 8 bases between them. This was a case-control study nested in a cohort of healthcare workers in London, UK, who had nasopharyngeal swab PCR tests and blood samples taken every week. Healthcare workers were enrolled in the week of the UK lockdown, from 23 to 31 March 2020, and were followed every week for up to roughly 15 weeks. The paper as a whole reports these results and caveats: VDJdb matching was skewed toward anti-spike CD8 responses, so virus-specific expansions were likely underestimated and private and CD4 specificities were missed.

The chain is made from TRBV7-6 and TRBJ2-7; TRBD1 might be the D gene, on 5 matching bases. Input material: whole blood. The sequence was collected from an adult who was a healthcare worker with PCR-confirmed SARS-CoV-2 infection or an uninfected control (not recorded which). The CDR3 region: CASSSTAYEQYF. The DNA sequence reads TGTGCCAGCAGCTCGACAGCGTACGAGCAGTACTTC.